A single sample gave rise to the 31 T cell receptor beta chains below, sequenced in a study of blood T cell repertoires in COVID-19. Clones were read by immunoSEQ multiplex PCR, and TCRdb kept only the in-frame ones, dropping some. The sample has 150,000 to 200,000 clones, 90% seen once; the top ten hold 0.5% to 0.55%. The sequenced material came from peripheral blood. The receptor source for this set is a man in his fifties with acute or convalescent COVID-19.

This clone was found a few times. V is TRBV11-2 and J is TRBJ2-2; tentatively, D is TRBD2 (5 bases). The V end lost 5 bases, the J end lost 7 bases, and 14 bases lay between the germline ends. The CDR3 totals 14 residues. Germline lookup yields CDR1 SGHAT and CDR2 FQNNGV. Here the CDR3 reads CASSPLRAVGELFF. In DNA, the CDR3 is TGTGCCAGCAGCCCCTTGAGGGCCGTCGGGGAGCTGTTTTTT.

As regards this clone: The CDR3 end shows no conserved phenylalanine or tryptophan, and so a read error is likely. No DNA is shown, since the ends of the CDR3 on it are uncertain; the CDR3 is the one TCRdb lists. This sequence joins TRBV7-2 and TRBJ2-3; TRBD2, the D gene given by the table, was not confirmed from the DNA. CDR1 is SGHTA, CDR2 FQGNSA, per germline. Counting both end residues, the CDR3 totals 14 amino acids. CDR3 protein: CASSSHSGEGLRYS.

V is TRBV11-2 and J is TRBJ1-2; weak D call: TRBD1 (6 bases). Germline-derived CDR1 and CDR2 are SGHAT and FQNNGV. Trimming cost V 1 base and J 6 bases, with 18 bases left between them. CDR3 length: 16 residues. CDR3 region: CASSLGVGARKNGYTF. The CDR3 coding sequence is TGTGCCAGCAGCTTAGGGGTGGGGGCGCGTAAAAATGGCTACACCTTC.

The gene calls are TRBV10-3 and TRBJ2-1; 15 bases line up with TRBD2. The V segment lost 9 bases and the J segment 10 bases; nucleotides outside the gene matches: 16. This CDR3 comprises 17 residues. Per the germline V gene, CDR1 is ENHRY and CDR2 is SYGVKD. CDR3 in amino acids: CAMSRTETGLAGGEQFF. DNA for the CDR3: TGTGCCATGAGTAGGACAGAAACTGGACTAGCGGGGGGGGAGCAGTTCTTC.

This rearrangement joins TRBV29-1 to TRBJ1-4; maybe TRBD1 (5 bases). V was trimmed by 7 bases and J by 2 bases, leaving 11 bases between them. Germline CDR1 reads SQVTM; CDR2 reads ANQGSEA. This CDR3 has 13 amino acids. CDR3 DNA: TGCAGCGCCCGGGGGGGGACTAATGAAAAACTGTTTTTT. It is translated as CSARGGTNEKLFF.

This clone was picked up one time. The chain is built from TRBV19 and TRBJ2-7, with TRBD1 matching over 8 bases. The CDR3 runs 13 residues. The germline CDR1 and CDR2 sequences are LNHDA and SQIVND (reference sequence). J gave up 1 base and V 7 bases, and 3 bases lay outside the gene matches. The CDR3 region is CASTDRASYEQYF. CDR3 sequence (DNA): TGTGCCAGTACGGACAGGGCGTCCTACGAGCAGTACTTC.

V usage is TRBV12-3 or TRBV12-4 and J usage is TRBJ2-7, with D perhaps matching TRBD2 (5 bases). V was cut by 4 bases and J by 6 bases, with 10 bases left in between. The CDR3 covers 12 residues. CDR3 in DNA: TGTGCCAGCAGTTACCTAGCAAGCGAGCAGTACTTC. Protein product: CASSYLASEQYF.

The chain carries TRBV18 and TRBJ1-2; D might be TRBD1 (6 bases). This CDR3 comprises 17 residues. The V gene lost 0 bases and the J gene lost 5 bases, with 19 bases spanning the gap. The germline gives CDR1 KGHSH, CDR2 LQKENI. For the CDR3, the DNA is TGTGCCAGCTCACCACCTGGCGCGGGGGGCGTAAGATATGGCTACACCTTC. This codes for CASSPPGAGGVRYGYTF.

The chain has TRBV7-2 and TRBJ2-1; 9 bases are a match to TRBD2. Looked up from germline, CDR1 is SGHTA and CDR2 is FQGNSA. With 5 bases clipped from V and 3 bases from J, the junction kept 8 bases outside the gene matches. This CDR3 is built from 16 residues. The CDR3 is CASSPYPSGVYNEQFF. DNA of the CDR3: TGTGCCAGCAGCCCTTACCCTAGCGGGGTCTACAATGAGCAGTTCTTC.

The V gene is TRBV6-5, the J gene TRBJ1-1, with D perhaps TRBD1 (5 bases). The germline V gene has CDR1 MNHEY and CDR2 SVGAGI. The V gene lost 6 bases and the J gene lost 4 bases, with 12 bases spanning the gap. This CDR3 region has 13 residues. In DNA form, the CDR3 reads TGTGCCAGCAGCCACAGGCCGGGCACTGAAGCTTTCTTT. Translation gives CASSHRPGTEAFF.

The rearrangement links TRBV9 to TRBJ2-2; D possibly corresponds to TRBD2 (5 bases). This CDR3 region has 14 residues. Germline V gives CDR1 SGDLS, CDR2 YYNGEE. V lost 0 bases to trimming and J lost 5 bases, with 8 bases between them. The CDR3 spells CASSVGRGTGELFF. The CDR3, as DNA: TGTGCCAGCAGCGTAGGTCGCGGGACCGGGGAGCTGTTTTTT.

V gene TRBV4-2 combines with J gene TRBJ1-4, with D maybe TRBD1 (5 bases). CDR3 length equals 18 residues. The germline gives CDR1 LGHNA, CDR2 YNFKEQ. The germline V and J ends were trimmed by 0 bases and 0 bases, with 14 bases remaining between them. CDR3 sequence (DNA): TGTGCCAGCAGCCAAGATTTCGGGCGGGGGTCAACTAATGAAAAACTGTTTTTT. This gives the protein CASSQDFGRGSTNEKLFF.

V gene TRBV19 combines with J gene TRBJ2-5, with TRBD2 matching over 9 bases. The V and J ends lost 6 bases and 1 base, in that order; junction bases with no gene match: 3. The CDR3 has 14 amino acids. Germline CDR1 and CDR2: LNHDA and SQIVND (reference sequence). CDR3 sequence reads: CASSPTSGQETQYF. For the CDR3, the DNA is TGTGCCAGTAGCCCGACTAGCGGCCAAGAGACCCAGTACTTC.

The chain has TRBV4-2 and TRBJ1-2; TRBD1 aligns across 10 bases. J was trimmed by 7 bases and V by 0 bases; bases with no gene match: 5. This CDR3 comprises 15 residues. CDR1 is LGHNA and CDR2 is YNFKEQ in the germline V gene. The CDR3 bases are TGTGCCAGCAGCCAAGAGTCGGGACAGGGGATTGGCTACACCTTC. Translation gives CASSQESGQGIGYTF.

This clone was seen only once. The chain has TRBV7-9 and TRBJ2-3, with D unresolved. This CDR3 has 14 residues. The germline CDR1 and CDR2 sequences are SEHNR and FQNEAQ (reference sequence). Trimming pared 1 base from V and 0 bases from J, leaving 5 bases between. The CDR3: CASSLDSSTDTQYF. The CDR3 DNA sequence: TGTGCCAGCAGCTTAGACAGTAGCACAGATACGCAGTATTTT.

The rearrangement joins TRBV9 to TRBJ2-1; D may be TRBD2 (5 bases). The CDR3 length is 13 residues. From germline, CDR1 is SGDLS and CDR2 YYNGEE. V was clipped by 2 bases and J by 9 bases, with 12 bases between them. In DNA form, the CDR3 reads TGTGCCAGCAGCGTTACTAGTATCAGTGAGCAGTTCTTC. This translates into CASSVTSISEQFF.

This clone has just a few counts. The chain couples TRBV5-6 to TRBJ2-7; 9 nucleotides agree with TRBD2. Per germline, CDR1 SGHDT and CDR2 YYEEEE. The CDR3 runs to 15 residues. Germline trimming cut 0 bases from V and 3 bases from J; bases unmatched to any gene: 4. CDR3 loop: CASSLGLAEVYEQYF. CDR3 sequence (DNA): TGTGCCAGCAGCTTGGGACTAGCGGAGGTCTACGAGCAGTACTTC.

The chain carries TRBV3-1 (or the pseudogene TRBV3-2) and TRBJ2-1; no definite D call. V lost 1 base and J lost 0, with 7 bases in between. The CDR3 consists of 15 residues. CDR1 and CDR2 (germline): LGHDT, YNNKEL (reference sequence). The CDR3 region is CASSQGQRSYNEQFF. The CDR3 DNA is TGTGCCAGCAGCCAAGGTCAGCGCTCCTACAATGAGCAGTTCTTC.

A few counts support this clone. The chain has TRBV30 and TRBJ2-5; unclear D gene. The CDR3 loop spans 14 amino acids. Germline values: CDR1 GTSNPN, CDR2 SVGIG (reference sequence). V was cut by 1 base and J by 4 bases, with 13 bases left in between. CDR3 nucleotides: TGTGCCTGGAGTGGCCACCCCAGGTCAGAGACCCAGTACTTC. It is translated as CAWSGHPRSETQYF.

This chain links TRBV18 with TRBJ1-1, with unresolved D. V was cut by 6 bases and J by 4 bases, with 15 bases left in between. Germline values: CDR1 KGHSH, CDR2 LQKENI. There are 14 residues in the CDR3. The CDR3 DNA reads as TGTGCCAGCTCCCGGACGGAGGGAAGCACTGAAGCTTTCTTT. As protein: CASSRTEGSTEAFF. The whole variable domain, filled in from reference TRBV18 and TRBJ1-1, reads NAGVMQNPRHLVRRRGQEARLRCSPMKGHSHVYWYRQLPEEGLKFMVYLQKENIIDESGMPKERFSAEFPKEGPSILRIQQVVRGDSAAYFCASSRTEGSTEAFFGQGTRLTVV.

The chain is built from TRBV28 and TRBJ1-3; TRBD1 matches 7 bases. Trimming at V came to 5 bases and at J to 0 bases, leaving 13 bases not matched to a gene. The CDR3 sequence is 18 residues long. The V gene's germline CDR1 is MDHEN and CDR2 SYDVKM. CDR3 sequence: CASSPIRETGYSGNTIYF. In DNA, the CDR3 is TGTGCCAGCAGTCCCATAAGAGAGACAGGGTACTCTGGAAACACCATATATTTT.

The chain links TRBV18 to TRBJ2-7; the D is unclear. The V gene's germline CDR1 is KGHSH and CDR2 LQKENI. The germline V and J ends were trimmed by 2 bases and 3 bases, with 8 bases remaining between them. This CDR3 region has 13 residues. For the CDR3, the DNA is TGTGCCAGCTCACCATACCAGCGCTACGAGCAGTACTTC. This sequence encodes CASSPYQRYEQYF.

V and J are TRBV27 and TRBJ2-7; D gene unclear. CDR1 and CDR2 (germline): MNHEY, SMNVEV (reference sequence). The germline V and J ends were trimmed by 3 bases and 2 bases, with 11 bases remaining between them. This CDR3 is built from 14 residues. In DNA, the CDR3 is TGTGCCAGCAGTTTTCTTACGGGTACCTACGAGCAGTACTTC. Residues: CASSFLTGTYEQYF.

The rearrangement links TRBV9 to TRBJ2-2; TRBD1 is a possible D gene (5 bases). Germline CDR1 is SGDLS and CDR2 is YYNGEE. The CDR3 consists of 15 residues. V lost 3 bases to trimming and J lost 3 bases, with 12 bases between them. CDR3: CASSEDPGYTGELFF. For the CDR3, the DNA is TGTGCCAGCAGCGAGGACCCAGGGTACACCGGGGAGCTGTTTTTT.

CDR3 nucleotide sequence: TGCGCCAGCCAGGACAGGGGGCAAGACGAGCAGTACTTC. Translated: CASQDRGQDEQYF. The V gene is TRBV5-1, the J gene TRBJ2-7; 11 nucleotides match TRBD1. Germline V lookup: CDR1 SGHRS, CDR2 YFSETQ. V shed 7 bases and J 5 bases; nucleotides not matched to a gene: 5. This CDR3 spans 13 amino acids.

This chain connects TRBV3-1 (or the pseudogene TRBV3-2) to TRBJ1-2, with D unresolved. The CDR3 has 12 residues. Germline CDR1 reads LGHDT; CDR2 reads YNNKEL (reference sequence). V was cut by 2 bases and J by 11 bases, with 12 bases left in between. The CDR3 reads CASSQRAAGYTF. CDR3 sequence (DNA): TGTGCCAGCAGCCAACGGGCTGCGGGTTACACCTTC.

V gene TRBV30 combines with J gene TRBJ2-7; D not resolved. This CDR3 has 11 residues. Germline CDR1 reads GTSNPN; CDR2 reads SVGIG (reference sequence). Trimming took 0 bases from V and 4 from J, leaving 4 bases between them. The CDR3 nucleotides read TGTGCCTGGAGTGTACAATACGAGCAGTACTTC. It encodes CAWSVQYEQYF. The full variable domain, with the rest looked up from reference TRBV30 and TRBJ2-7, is SQTIHQWPATLVQPVGSPLSLECTVEGTSNPNLYWYRQAAGRGLQLLFYSVGIGQISSEVPQNLSASRPQDRQFILSSKKLLLSDSGFYLCAWSVQYEQYFGPGTRLTVT.

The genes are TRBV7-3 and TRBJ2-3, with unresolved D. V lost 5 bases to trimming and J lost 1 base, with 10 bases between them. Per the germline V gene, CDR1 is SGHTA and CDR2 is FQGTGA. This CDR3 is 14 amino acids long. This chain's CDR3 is CASSTYRGTDTQYF. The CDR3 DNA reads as TGTGCCAGCAGCACTTACCGGGGCACAGATACGCAGTATTTT.

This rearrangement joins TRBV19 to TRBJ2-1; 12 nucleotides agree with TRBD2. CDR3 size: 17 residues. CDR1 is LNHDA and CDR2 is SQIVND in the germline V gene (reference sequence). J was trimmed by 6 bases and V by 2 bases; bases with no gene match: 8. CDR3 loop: CASSILAGGQSLNEQFF. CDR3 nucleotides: TGTGCCAGTAGTATACTAGCGGGGGGGCAAAGTCTCAATGAGCAGTTCTTC. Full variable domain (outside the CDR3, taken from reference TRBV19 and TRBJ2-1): DGGITQSPKYLFRKEGQNVTLSCEQNLNHDAMYWYRQDPGQGLRLIYYSQIVNDFQKGDIAEGYSVSREKKESFPLTVTSAQKNPTAFYLCASSILAGGQSLNEQFFGPGTRLTVL.

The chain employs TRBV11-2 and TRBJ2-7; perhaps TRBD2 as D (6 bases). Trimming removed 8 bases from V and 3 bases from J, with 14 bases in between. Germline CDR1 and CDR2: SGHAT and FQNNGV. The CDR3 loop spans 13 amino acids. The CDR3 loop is CASGRGGFYEQYF. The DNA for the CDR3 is TGTGCCAGCGGCAGAGGAGGGTTCTACGAGCAGTACTTC.

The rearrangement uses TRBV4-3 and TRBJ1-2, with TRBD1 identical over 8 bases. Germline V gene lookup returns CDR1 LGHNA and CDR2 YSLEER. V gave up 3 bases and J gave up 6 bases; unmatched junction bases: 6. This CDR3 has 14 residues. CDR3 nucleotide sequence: TGCGCCAGCAGCCAGGTAGACAGGGGAAATGGCTACACCTTC. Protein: CASSQVDRGNGYTF.